These 31 T cell receptor beta chains were sequenced from one sample in a study of shared clonotypes between healthy human individuals (dated by TCRdb to between 2020 and 2021). Library preparation employed the immunoSEQ multiplex PCR assay. This immuneACCESS table, as held by TCRdb, lists in-frame sequences with V and J called but not all clones. Of the missing ones, under half trace to an unresolved V gene in checked studies; the others have no known cause. The sample yields about 2,500,000 clones; roughly nine tenths were counted once. Under 0.15% of the sample is in the top ten clones. The sequencing sample was made of naive CD4+ T cells sorted from blood. The intended sense of this specimen's cell subset or site label: CD45RA+ positively selected. These receptors were taken from a man younger than 30 in good health.

The chain combines TRBV6-5 with TRBJ2-6; the D is unclear. Trimming took off 2 bases at V and 0 bases at J, with 5 bases between the two ends. Germline loops: CDR1 MNHEY, CDR2 SVGAGI. This CDR3 is built from 15 residues. This chain's CDR3 is CASSYGHSGANVLTF. CDR3 nucleotides: TGTGCCAGCAGTTACGGTCACTCTGGGGCCAACGTCCTGACTTTC.

The V gene is TRBV5-1, the J gene TRBJ2-5; D gene unclear. The ends were cut back, 0 bases at V and 2 bases at J, with 11 bases in the middle. This CDR3 is built from 15 residues. Germline V gene data show CDR1 as SGHRS and CDR2 as YFSETQ. Here the CDR3 reads CASSLARPDQETQYF. The DNA for the CDR3 is TGCGCCAGCAGCTTGGCCAGGCCGGATCAAGAGACCCAGTACTTC.

As for this clone: At one end the junction does not follow the germline gene, possibly because of a read error. The gene calls are TRBV4-3 and TRBJ2-1, with D possibly being TRBD2 (6 bases). The CDR3 totals 15 residues. CDR1 LGHNA and CDR2 YSLEER come from the germline V gene. As DNA, the CDR3 is TGCGCCAGCAGGGCGGGACTCAGCTCCTGCAATGAGCAGTTCTTC. It is translated as CASRAGLSSCNEQFF.

This chain uses TRBV6-1 with TRBJ2-7; 7 nucleotides agree with TRBD2. This CDR3 is built from 14 residues. Germline loops: CDR1 MNHNS, CDR2 SASEGT. V trimming: 5 bases; J trimming: 4 bases; junction bases outside the gene matches: 8. This CDR3 is CASSPTGGKYEQYF. The CDR3, as DNA: TGTGCCAGCAGTCCAACCGGGGGGAAGTACGAGCAGTACTTC.

The genes are TRBV6-5 and TRBJ1-2; perhaps TRBD1 as D (5 bases). CDR3 length equals 14 residues. Germline V gene lookup returns CDR1 MNHEY and CDR2 SVGAGI. Between the trimmed V and J ends, which lost 5 bases and 2 bases, there was a span of 12 bases. CDR3 protein: CASSPGTYNYGYTF. In DNA, the CDR3 is TGTGCCAGCAGTCCAGGGACCTACAACTATGGCTACACCTTC.

The CDR3 coding sequence is TGTGCCAGCAGCTTGCTGAGGAAAAACTGGGAGACCCAGTACTTC. This encodes CASSLLRKNWETQYF. This chain connects TRBV5-8 to TRBJ2-5; no firm D call. CDR1 and CDR2 (germline): SGHTS, YDEGEE. The CDR3 spans 15 residues. V lost 1 base and J lost 5, with 15 bases in between.

About this clone itself: Different DNA sequences within this sample yield the same CDR3. The genes are TRBV5-1 and TRBJ2-1; D unclear. Deletions cut 0 bases from V and 0 bases from J, with 7 bases between. This CDR3 has 15 amino acids. Germline CDR1 SGHRS, CDR2 YFSETQ. CDR3 bases: TGCGCCAGCAGCTTGGATGGCAGCTCCTACAATGAGCAGTTCTTC. Its translation: CASSLDGSSYNEQFF.

The chain carries TRBV12-5 and TRBJ2-7; D gene ambiguous. The CDR3 length is 14 residues. V dropped 5 bases and J dropped 7 bases, with 18 bases sitting between them. CDR1 and CDR2 (germline): LGHNT, FRNRAP. CDR3 in amino acids: CASGRASKGWEQYF. Here the CDR3 DNA reads TGTGCTAGTGGTCGGGCCTCAAAAGGTTGGGAGCAGTACTTC.

The CDR3 coding sequence is TGTGCCATCAGTGAGTCGACGGGCGGATCCTACAATGAGCAGTTCTTC. Translation gives CAISESTGGSYNEQFF. The gene calls are TRBV10-3 and TRBJ2-1; D unclear. V dropped 0 bases and J dropped 1 base, with 10 bases sitting between them. This CDR3 spans 16 amino acids. The germline V gene has CDR1 ENHRY and CDR2 SYGVKD.

This chain connects TRBV27 to TRBJ1-6; 7 bases align to TRBD1. The CDR3 length is 16 residues. J was trimmed by 7 bases and V by 6 bases; bases with no gene match: 12. In germline, CDR1 is MNHEY, CDR2 SMNVEV (reference sequence). The CDR3, as DNA: TGTGCCAGCAGCTGGGGGCTACAGGGGCGCAATTCACCCCTCCACTTT. Translation gives CASSWGLQGRNSPLHF.

The chain couples TRBV5-3 to TRBJ1-6; 9 bases map to TRBD1. TRBV5-3 is designated an ORF whose function remains uncertain. Germline trimming cut 4 bases from V and 7 bases from J; bases unmatched to any gene: 18. This CDR3 has 19 residues. CDR3 sequence (DNA): TGTGCCAGAAGCACCCCCAACCTCCGGGACAGGGATCAGAATTCACCCCTCCACTTT. Its translation: CARSTPNLRDRDQNSPLHF.

The genes are TRBV2 and TRBJ2-6; no definite D call. The CDR3 totals 14 residues. V lost 11 bases to trimming and J lost 4 bases, with 15 bases between them. The V gene's germline CDR1 is SNHLY and CDR2 FYNNEI. The CDR3 bases are TGTGCCGGAAAATCGGCAGCGGGGGCCAACGTCCTGACTTTC. Translating it yields CAGKSAAGANVLTF.

The rearrangement uses TRBV2 and TRBJ2-7, with 11 bases fitting TRBD1. The CDR3 runs 13 residues. J gave up 6 bases and V 6 bases, and 4 bases lay outside the gene matches. Germline CDR1 is SNHLY and CDR2 is FYNNEI. For the CDR3, the DNA is TGTGCCAGCAGGGGACAGGGGGAAGGCGAGCAGTACTTC. The encoded protein is CASRGQGEGEQYF.

This sequence joins TRBV2 and TRBJ2-1; perhaps TRBD2 as D (7 bases). V lost 6 bases, J lost 4 bases, and 16 bases lay in between. The CDR3 is 15 amino acids. The V gene's germline CDR1 is SNHLY and CDR2 FYNNEI. The CDR3 sequence is CASSGGAREYNEQFF. CDR3 nucleotides: TGTGCCAGCAGCGGGGGCGCGCGGGAGTACAATGAGCAGTTCTTC. The entire variable domain, with the rest obtained from reference TRBV2 and TRBJ2-1, is as follows: EPEVTQTPSHQVTQMGQEVILRCVPISNHLYFYWYRQILGQKVEFLVSFYNNEISEKSEIFDDQFSVERPDGSNFTLKIRSTKLEDSAMYFCASSGGAREYNEQFFGPGTRLTVL.

This chain joins TRBV14 and TRBJ2-7, with 8 positions matching TRBD2. CDR3 length: 15 amino acids. Trimming took 4 bases from V and 7 from J; bases not matched to a gene: 12. CDR1 and CDR2 from the germline V gene are SGHDN and FVKESK. The CDR3 sequence is CASSRIGGPGGEQYF. The CDR3 DNA sequence: TGTGCCAGCAGCCGTATCGGGGGTCCGGGAGGGGAGCAGTACTTC.

On this clone itself: Other DNA sequences in the sample encode the same CDR3. V usage is TRBV30 and J usage is TRBJ1-5, with D hard to call. Trimming pared 3 bases from V and 0 bases from J, leaving 9 bases between. Germline CDR1 reads GTSNPN; CDR2 reads SVGIG (reference sequence). The CDR3 contains 14 residues. The DNA of the CDR3 is TGTGCCTGGAGCGGACGGGTTAGCAATCAGCCCCAGCATTTT. Amino acids: CAWSGRVSNQPQHF. Drawing the rest from reference TRBV30 and TRBJ1-5, the complete variable domain is SQTIHQWPATLVQPVGSPLSLECTVEGTSNPNLYWYRQAAGRGLQLLFYSVGIGQISSEVPQNLSASRPQDRQFILSSKKLLLSDSGFYLCAWSGRVSNQPQHFGDGTRLSIL.

This chain uses TRBV7-6 with TRBJ1-4; no clear D. This CDR3 spans 16 amino acids. The V end was cut by 0 bases, the J end by 1 base, with 9 bases between. Germline V gene data show CDR1 as SGHVS and CDR2 as FNYEAQ. The DNA of the CDR3 is TGTGCCAGCAGCTTAGCGCCGATGGGAACTAATGAAAAACTGTTTTTT. It codes for CASSLAPMGTNEKLFF.

The J gene is TRBJ2-5, the V gene TRBV15; D gene ambiguous. The V and J ends lost 0 bases and 1 base respectively, with 9 bases between them. This CDR3 comprises 15 residues. Germline-derived CDR1 and CDR2 are LNHNV and YYDKDF (reference sequence). CDR3 nucleotides: TGTGCCACCAGCAGAGATCAGTGGCGCCAAGAGACCCAGTACTTC. Residues: CATSRDQWRQETQYF.

Concerning this clone itself: Within the sample, other DNA sequences also encode this same CDR3. The chain combines TRBV28 with TRBJ1-4; possibly TRBD1 for D (6 bases). V was clipped by 6 bases and J by 0 bases, with 14 bases between them. There are 16 residues in the CDR3. Germline V CDR1 and CDR2: MDHEN, SYDVKM. CDR3 protein: CASSLTGITTNEKLFF. CDR3 bases: TGTGCCAGCAGCTTGACAGGCATCACAACTAATGAAAAACTGTTTTTT.

This chain links TRBV6-5 with TRBJ2-1; possibly TRBD1 for D (6 bases). Germline CDR1 MNHEY, CDR2 SVGAGI. The CDR3 runs to 15 residues. V was pared by 0 bases and J by 12 bases, with 18 bases between. The CDR3 reads CASSYSAQTGIGQFF. CDR3 DNA: TGTGCCAGCAGTTACTCGGCCCAAACAGGGATAGGGCAGTTCTTC.

The genes are TRBV6-5 and TRBJ2-4, with D perhaps TRBD1 or TRBD2 (5 bases each). Per germline, CDR1 MNHEY and CDR2 SVGAGI. The ends were cut back, 2 bases at V and 3 bases at J, with 11 bases in the middle. CDR3 length equals 15 residues. CDR3 protein: CASSYGGGGKNIQYF. The CDR3 region has the DNA TGTGCCAGCAGTTACGGGGGTGGGGGCAAAAACATTCAGTACTTC.

This chain links TRBV6-1 with TRBJ1-5; D possibly corresponds to TRBD1 (5 bases). This CDR3 is built from 14 residues. The germline V gene encodes CDR1 MNHNS and CDR2 SASEGT. Deletions cut 2 bases from V and 6 bases from J, with 11 bases between. The DNA for the CDR3 is TGTGCCAGCAGTGAAACTGGAGGGGTTCAGCCCCAGCATTTT. Translated, it gives CASSETGGVQPQHF.

The rearrangement uses TRBV6-5 and TRBJ1-1; the D is unclear. Germline V lookup: CDR1 MNHEY, CDR2 SVGAGI. The V end lost 2 bases, the J end lost 0 bases, and 7 bases lay between the germline ends. This CDR3 is 14 amino acids long. In nucleotides, the CDR3 is TGTGCCAGCAGTTACGAGGGCATGAACACTGAAGCTTTCTTT. Translation gives CASSYEGMNTEAFF.

V usage is TRBV2 and J usage is TRBJ2-1; 12 nucleotides agree with TRBD2. Germline values: CDR1 SNHLY, CDR2 FYNNEI. The CDR3 covers 16 residues. The trim removed 2 bases at V and 6 bases at J, leaving 5 bases unmatched. CDR3 bases: TGTGCCAGCAGTGAACTAGCGGGGGGGCGATCCAATGAGCAGTTCTTC. Protein sequence: CASSELAGGRSNEQFF.

This chain connects TRBV19 to TRBJ2-7, with 10 nucleotides matching TRBD1. Germline V gives CDR1 LNHDA, CDR2 SQIVND (reference sequence). J gave up 1 base and V 6 bases, and 6 bases lay outside the gene matches. This CDR3 region has 15 residues. The CDR3 nucleotides are TGTGCCAGTAGAATCGGACAGGGGGGATCCTACGAGCAGTACTTC. Encoded protein: CASRIGQGGSYEQYF.

The chain combines TRBV19 with TRBJ2-1; D may match TRBD1 or TRBD2 (5 bases each). Between the trimmed V and J ends, which lost 3 bases and 6 bases, there was a span of 15 bases. In germline, CDR1 is LNHDA, CDR2 SQIVND (reference sequence). The CDR3 is 15 residues long. The CDR3 loop reads CASSIAQGGRNEQFF. In nucleotides, the CDR3 is TGTGCCAGTAGTATCGCGCAGGGCGGGCGCAATGAGCAGTTCTTC.

This clone was counted a few times. The V and J genes are TRBV10-3 and TRBJ1-4; D ambiguous. V lost 2 bases to trimming and J lost 7 bases, with 5 bases between them. The germline CDR1 and CDR2 sequences are ENHRY and SYGVKD. The CDR3 has 12 amino acids. The CDR3 DNA is TGTGCCATCAGTGAGAAGGGTGAAAAACTGTTTTTT. Encoded protein: CAISEKGEKLFF.

The chain uses TRBV11-2 and TRBJ2-7; 7 bases align to TRBD1. The CDR3 sequence is 16 residues long. V shed 1 base and J 5 bases; nucleotides not matched to a gene: 11. Germline CDR1 SGHAT, CDR2 FQNNGV. The CDR3 loop is CASSLAPGTVGDEQYF. CDR3 DNA: TGTGCCAGCAGCTTAGCCCCGGGGACAGTGGGGGACGAGCAGTACTTC. Full variable domain (outside the CDR3, taken from reference TRBV11-2 and TRBJ2-7): EAGVAQSPRYKIIEKRQSVAFWCNPISGHATLYWYQQILGQGPKLLIQFQNNGVVDDSQLPKDRFSAERLKGVDSTLKIQPAKLEDSAVYLCASSLAPGTVGDEQYFGPGTRLTVT.

This chain joins TRBV7-9 and TRBJ2-3; the match to TRBD1 covers 8 bases. V lost 2 bases and J lost 4; bases outside the gene matches: 5. CDR3 length: 15 residues. Germline V gene data show CDR1 as SEHNR and CDR2 as FQNEAQ (reference sequence). The CDR3 sequence: CASSLYGRGPDTQYF. The DNA for the CDR3 is TGTGCCAGCAGCTTATACGGCAGGGGGCCAGATACGCAGTATTTT. The full variable domain, completed using reference TRBV7-9 and TRBJ2-3, is DTGVSQNPRHKITKRGQNVTFRCDPISEHNRLYWYRQTLGQGPEFLTYFQNEAQLEKSRLLSDRFSAERPKGSFSTLEIQRTEQGDSAMYLCASSLYGRGPDTQYFGPGTRLTVL.

This chain connects TRBV19 to TRBJ2-7, with TRBD1 matching 7 bases. CDR1 is LNHDA, CDR2 SQIVND, per germline (reference sequence). The CDR3 has 16 residues. After removal of 5 bases from V and 4 bases from J, the junction contained 14 bases not matched to a gene. This CDR3 is CASSAISGTALYEQYF. Here the CDR3 DNA reads TGTGCCAGTAGTGCAATCTCCGGGACAGCCCTATACGAGCAGTACTTC. The full variable domain, in which reference TRBV19 and TRBJ2-7 provide the parts outside the CDR3, is DGGITQSPKYLFRKEGQNVTLSCEQNLNHDAMYWYRQDPGQGLRLIYYSQIVNDFQKGDIAEGYSVSREKKESFPLTVTSAQKNPTAFYLCASSAISGTALYEQYFGPGTRLTVT.

The chain carries TRBV7-3 and TRBJ2-1; D possibly corresponds to TRBD1 (6 bases). V was clipped by 6 bases and J by 6 bases, with 12 bases between them. The CDR3 has 13 residues. CDR1 and CDR2 (germline): SGHTA, FQGTGA. In DNA form, the CDR3 reads TGTGCCAGCAGGGAAGGACAGCTCAATGAGCAGTTCTTC. Encoded protein: CASREGQLNEQFF.